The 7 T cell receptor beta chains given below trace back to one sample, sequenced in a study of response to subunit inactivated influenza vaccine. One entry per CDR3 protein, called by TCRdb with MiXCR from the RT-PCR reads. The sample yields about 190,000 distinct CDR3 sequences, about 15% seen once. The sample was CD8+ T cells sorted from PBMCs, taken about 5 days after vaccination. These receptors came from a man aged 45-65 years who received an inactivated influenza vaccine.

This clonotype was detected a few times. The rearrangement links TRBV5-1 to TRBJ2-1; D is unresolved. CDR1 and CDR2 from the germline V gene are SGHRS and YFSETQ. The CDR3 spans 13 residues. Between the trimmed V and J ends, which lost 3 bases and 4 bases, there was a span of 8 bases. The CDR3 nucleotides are TGCGCCAGCAGCTACCGACAATACAATGAGCAGTTCTTC. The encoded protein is CASSYRQYNEQFF.

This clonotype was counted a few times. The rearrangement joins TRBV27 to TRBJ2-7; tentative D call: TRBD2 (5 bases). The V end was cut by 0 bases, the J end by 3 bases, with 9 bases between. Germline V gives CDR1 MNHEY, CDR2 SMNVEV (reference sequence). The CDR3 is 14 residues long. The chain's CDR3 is CASSLSGRGYEQYF. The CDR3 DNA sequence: TGTGCCAGCAGTTTATCTGGACGGGGCTACGAGCAGTACTTC.

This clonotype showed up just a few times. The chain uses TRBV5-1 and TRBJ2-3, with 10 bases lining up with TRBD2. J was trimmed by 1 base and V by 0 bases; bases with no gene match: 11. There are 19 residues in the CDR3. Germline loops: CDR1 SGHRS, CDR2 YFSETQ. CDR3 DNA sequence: TGCGCCAGCAGCTTGGACCCCCTTCTAGCGGGGGTAGGCACAGATACGCAGTATTTT. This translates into CASSLDPLLAGVGTDTQYF.

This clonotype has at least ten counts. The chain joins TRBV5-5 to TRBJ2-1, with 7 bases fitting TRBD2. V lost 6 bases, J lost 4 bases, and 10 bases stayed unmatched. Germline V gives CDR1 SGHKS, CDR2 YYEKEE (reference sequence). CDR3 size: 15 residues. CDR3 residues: CASILGGVGYNEQFF. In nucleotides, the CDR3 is TGTGCCAGCATCCTTGGGGGGGTAGGATACAATGAGCAGTTCTTC. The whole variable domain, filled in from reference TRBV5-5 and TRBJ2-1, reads DAGVTQSPTHLIKTRGQQVTLRCSPISGHKSVSWYQQVLGQGPQFIFQYYEKEERGRGNFPDRFSARQFPNYSSELNVNALLLGDSALYLCASILGGVGYNEQFFGPGTRLTVL.

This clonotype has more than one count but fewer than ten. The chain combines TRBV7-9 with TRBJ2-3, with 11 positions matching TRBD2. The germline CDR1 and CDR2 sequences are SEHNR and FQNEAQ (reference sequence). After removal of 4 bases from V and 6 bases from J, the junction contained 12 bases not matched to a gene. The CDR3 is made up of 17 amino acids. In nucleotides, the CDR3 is TGTGCCAGCAGCTCCAAACTAGCGGGGGTTGTTGGGGATACGCAGTATTTT. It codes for CASSSKLAGVVGDTQYF.

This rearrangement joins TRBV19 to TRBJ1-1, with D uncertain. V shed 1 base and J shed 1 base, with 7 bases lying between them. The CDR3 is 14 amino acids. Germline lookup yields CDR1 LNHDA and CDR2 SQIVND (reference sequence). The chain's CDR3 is CASSIVNKNTEAFF. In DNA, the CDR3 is TGTGCCAGTAGTATAGTCAACAAGAACACTGAAGCTTTCTTT.

CDR3 DNA sequence: TGTGCCAGCAGTTACAATCAGGGGACCCATGGCTACACCTTC. Protein: CASSYNQGTHGYTF. This chain connects TRBV6-5 to TRBJ1-2, with D perhaps matching TRBD1 (6 bases). With 2 bases removed from V and 6 bases from J, the gap between germline ends came to 13 bases. Germline V lookup: CDR1 MNHEY, CDR2 SVGAGI. The CDR3 covers 14 residues.